Described below is a single TCR beta chain sequence and its context. Its target is unknown. A multiplex PCR was run with 60 Vbeta primers and 13 Jbeta primers. Profiled with immunoSEQ multiplex PCR; TCRdb holds only in-frame clones, not every one. The sample consists of 200,000 to 250,000 clones, just under 85% of them appearing once. This record comes from a study of cytomegalovirus exposure and HLA in healthy donors. Findings of the study overall: TRBV6-2, TRBV6-3 and some other V segments were excluded as indistinguishable.

Per the germline V gene, CDR1 is SGHNT and CDR2 is YYREEE (reference sequence). The CDR3 spans 14 residues. The V and J ends lost 7 bases and 0 bases, in that order; junction bases with no gene match: 3. J is TRBJ1-3 and V is TRBV5-4; 8 bases fit TRBD1. The receptor comes from a woman between 35 and 50 years old in good health and CMV-seronegative. The specimen was PBMCs. This chain's CDR3 is CASGDRSSGNTIYF. The CDR3 DNA is TGTGCCAGCGGGGACAGGAGCTCTGGAAACACCATATATTTT.